The T cell receptor (beta chain) described here comes from a study of CD8+ T cells in alopecia areata. V lost 0 bases to trimming and J lost 6 bases, with 10 bases between them. The CDR3 length is 13 residues. CDR1 is GTSNPN and CDR2 is SVGIG in the germline V gene (reference sequence). This clone has just a few counts. Extraction and reverse transcription of RNA yielded cDNA as the sequencing template. Data came from immunoSEQ multiplex PCR; TCRdb stores just in-frame clones and leaves some out. The sample consists of about 120,000 clones, roughly 68% of them appearing once. The chain links TRBV30 to TRBJ2-3; D gene uncertain. The TCR originated in a human donor in good health. Sequencing was performed on CD4+ T cells sorted from blood. The CDR3 nucleotides read TGTGCCTGGAGTGTCCGAAGCCTCGATACGCAGTATTTT. Its protein is CAWSVRSLDTQYF.